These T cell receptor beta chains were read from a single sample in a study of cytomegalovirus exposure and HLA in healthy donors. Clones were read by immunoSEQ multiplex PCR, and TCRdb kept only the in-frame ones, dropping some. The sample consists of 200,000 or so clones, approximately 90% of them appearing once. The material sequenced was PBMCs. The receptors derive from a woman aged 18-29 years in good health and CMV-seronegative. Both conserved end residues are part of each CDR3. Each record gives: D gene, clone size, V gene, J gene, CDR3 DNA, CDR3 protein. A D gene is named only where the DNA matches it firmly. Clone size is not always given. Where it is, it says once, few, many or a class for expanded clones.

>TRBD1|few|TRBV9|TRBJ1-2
TGTGCCAGCAGCCCGACAGGGAACTATGGCTACACCTTC
CASSPTGNYGYTF
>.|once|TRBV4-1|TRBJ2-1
TGCGCCAGCAGCCAGGAAAGGACAGACAATGAGCAGTTCTTC
CASSQERTDNEQFF
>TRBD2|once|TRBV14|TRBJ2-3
TGTGCCAGCAGCCAGCACGGACTAGCGAGACCCACAGATACGCAGTATTTT
CASSQHGLARPTDTQYF
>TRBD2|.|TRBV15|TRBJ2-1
TGTGCCACCAGCAGACTAGCGGGAGATGATGAGCAGTTCTTC
CATSRLAGDDEQFF
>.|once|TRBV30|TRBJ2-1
TGTGCCTGGAGTGTAACCAGGGGGGCCTACAATGAGCAGTTCTTC
CAWSVTRGAYNEQFF
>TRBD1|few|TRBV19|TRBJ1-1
TGTGCCAGTAGTATGGACAGGCACCTGGGGGTAGCTTTCTTT
CASSMDRHLGVAFF
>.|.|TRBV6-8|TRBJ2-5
TGTGCCAGCAGCAAAGCGTGGAGGTCTGGGGAGACCCAGTACTTC
CASSKAWRSGETQYF
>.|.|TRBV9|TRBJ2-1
TGTGCCAGCAGCCCCCGGGACACCGGGAGGTCTGGTGAGCAGTTCTTC
CASSPRDTGRSGEQFF
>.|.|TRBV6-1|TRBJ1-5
TGTGCCAGCAACTATAAGAGGGATAGCAATCAGCCCCAGCATTTT
CASNYKRDSNQPQHF
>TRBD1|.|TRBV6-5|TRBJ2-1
TGTGCCAGCAGTTCCGCCCGGGACAGGGTCGACAATGAGCAGTTCTTC
CASSSARDRVDNEQFF
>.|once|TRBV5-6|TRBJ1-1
TGTGCCAGCAGCACTATTTCAGGAGGCCACACTGAAGCTTTCTTT
CASSTISGGHTEAFF
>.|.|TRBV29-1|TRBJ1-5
TGCAGCGTTGCTGGGACAAATAGCAATCAGCCCCAGCATTTT
CSVAGTNSNQPQHF
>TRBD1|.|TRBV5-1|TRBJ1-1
TGCGCCAGCAGCCGGGGTGAGGGGGCTAACACTGAAGCTTTCTTT
CASSRGEGANTEAFF
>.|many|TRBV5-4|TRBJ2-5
TGTGCCAGCAGCTTGGCGGGTAGCAAAGAGACCCAGTACTTC
CASSLAGSKETQYF
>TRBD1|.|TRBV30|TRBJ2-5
TGTGCCTGGAACAGGGGGGTACAAGAGACCCAGTACTTC
CAWNRGVQETQYF
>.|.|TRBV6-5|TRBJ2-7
TGTGCCAGCCGCGGGACAGTCTCCTACGAGCAGTACTTC
CASRGTVSYEQYF
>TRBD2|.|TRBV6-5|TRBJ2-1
TGTGCCAGCAGTCGCGGGAGTATGTCCTACAATGAGCAGTTCTTC
CASSRGSMSYNEQFF
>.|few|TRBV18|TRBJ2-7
TGTGCCAGCTCACTCAAGCAGGGGTCAAACTACGAGCAGTACTTC
CASSLKQGSNYEQYF
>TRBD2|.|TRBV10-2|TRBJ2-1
TGCGCCAGCAGGCTGACCGGGACTACTCGGAATGAGCAGTTCTTC
CASRLTGTTRNEQFF
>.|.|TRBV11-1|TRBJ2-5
TGTGCCAGCAGCCCCCGAATGAGTAGCGGTGCAGAGACCCAGTACTTC
CASSPRMSSGAETQYF
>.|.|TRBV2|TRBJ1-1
TGTGCCAGCACCGCAGGTCCGGAAGCTTTCTTT
CASTAGPEAFF
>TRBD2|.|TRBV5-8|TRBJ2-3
TGTGCCAGCAGCTTAGGACTAGCGGGAAAGAATACGCAGTATTTT
CASSLGLAGKNTQYF
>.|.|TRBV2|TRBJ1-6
TGTGCCAGCAGACAGATAGATTCACCCCTCCACTTT
CASRQIDSPLHF
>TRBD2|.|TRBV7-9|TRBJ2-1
TGTGCCAGCAGCTCCCCAGCGGGGGAGCAGTTCTTC
CASSSPAGEQFF
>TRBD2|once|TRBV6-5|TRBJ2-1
TGTGCCAGCAGTTTACCCGGGACTAGCTACAATGAGCAGTTCTTC
CASSLPGTSYNEQFF
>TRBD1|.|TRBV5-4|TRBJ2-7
TGTGCCAGCAGCTTCGACACAGGGGCCTACGAGCAGTACTTC
CASSFDTGAYEQYF
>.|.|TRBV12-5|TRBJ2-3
TGTGCTAGTCGCGAGGGATCAGATACGCAGTATTTT
CASREGSDTQYF
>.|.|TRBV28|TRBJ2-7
TGTGCCAGCAGTTTTCTAGGGGTTGAGTACGAGCAGTACTTC
CASSFLGVEYEQYF
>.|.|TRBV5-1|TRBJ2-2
TGCGCCAGCAGCTTGAATCGGGATGCGAACACCGGGGAGCTGTTTTTT
CASSLNRDANTGELFF
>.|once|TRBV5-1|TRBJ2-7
TGCGCCAGCAGCCAACGCGTTAGAAGCTCCTACGAGCAGTACTTC
CASSQRVRSSYEQYF
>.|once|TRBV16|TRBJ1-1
TGTGCCAGCAGCCAATCGAACACGAACACTGAAGCTTTCTTT
CASSQSNTNTEAFF
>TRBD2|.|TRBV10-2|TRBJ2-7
TGCGCCAGCAGGATTCTAGCGGGAGTACACGAGCAGTACTTC
CASRILAGVHEQYF
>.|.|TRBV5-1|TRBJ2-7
TGCGCCAGCAGCTTGGATGGGGGGTACTCCTACGAGCAGTACTTC
CASSLDGGYSYEQYF
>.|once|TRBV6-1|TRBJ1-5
TGTGCCAGCAGTGAAAGGCCAGCGATGCCCCAGCATTTT
CASSERPAMPQHF
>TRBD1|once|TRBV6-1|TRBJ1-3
TGTGCCAGCAGTGAAGCAGGGGGCGGACGAAACACCATATATTTT
CASSEAGGGRNTIYF
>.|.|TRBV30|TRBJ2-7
TGTGCCTGGAGTGTTTTAGAGGGAGGACCTCGCAGGGAGCAGTACTTC
CAWSVLEGGPRREQYF
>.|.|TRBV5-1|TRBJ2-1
TGCGCCAGCAGCTTGGTAGTAGGAGGACGGTCCTACAATGAGCAGTTCTTC
CASSLVVGGRSYNEQFF
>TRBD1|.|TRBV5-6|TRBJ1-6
TGTGCCAGCAGCCTAGGGACAGTCGACCATTCACCCCTCCACTTT
CASSLGTVDHSPLHF
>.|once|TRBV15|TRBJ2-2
TGTGCCACCAGCAGAGGGGGAGCCGACACCGGGGAGCTGTTTTTT
CATSRGGADTGELFF
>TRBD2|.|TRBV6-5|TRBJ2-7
TGTGCCAGCAGGCCACTAGCGGGAGGGTCGTACGAGCAGTACTTC
CASRPLAGGSYEQYF
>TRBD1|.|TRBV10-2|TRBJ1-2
TGCGCCAGCAGTGAGTCCACAGACAGGGTTGGCGGCTACACCTTC
CASSESTDRVGGYTF
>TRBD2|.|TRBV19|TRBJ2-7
TGTGCCAGTGGAAGAAGGTCTAGCGGGAGCTACGAGCAGTACTTC
CASGRRSSGSYEQYF
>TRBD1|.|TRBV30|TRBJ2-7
TGTGCCTGGAGTGTTACAGGGGTGATCTCCTACGAGCAGTACTTC
CAWSVTGVISYEQYF
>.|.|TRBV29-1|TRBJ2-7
TGCAGCGTTGAAGATCGCGGCTACGAGCAGTACTTC
CSVEDRGYEQYF
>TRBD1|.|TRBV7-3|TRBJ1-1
TGTGCCAGCAGCTTGACGACAGGGGGTAGCACTGAAGCTTTCTTT
CASSLTTGGSTEAFF